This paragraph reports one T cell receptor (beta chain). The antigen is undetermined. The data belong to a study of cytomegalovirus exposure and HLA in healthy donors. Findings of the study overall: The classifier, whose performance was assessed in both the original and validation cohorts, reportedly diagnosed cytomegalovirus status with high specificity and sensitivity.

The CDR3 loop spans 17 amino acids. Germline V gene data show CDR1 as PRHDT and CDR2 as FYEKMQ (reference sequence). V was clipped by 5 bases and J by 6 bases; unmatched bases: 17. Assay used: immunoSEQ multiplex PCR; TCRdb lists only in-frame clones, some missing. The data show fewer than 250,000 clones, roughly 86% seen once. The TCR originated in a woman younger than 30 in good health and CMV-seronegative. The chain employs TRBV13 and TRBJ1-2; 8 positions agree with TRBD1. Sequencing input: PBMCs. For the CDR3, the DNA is TGTGCCAGCAGCGCCCGGGACAGGCTGAAGGGGAGCGATGGCTACACCTTC. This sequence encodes CASSARDRLKGSDGYTF.